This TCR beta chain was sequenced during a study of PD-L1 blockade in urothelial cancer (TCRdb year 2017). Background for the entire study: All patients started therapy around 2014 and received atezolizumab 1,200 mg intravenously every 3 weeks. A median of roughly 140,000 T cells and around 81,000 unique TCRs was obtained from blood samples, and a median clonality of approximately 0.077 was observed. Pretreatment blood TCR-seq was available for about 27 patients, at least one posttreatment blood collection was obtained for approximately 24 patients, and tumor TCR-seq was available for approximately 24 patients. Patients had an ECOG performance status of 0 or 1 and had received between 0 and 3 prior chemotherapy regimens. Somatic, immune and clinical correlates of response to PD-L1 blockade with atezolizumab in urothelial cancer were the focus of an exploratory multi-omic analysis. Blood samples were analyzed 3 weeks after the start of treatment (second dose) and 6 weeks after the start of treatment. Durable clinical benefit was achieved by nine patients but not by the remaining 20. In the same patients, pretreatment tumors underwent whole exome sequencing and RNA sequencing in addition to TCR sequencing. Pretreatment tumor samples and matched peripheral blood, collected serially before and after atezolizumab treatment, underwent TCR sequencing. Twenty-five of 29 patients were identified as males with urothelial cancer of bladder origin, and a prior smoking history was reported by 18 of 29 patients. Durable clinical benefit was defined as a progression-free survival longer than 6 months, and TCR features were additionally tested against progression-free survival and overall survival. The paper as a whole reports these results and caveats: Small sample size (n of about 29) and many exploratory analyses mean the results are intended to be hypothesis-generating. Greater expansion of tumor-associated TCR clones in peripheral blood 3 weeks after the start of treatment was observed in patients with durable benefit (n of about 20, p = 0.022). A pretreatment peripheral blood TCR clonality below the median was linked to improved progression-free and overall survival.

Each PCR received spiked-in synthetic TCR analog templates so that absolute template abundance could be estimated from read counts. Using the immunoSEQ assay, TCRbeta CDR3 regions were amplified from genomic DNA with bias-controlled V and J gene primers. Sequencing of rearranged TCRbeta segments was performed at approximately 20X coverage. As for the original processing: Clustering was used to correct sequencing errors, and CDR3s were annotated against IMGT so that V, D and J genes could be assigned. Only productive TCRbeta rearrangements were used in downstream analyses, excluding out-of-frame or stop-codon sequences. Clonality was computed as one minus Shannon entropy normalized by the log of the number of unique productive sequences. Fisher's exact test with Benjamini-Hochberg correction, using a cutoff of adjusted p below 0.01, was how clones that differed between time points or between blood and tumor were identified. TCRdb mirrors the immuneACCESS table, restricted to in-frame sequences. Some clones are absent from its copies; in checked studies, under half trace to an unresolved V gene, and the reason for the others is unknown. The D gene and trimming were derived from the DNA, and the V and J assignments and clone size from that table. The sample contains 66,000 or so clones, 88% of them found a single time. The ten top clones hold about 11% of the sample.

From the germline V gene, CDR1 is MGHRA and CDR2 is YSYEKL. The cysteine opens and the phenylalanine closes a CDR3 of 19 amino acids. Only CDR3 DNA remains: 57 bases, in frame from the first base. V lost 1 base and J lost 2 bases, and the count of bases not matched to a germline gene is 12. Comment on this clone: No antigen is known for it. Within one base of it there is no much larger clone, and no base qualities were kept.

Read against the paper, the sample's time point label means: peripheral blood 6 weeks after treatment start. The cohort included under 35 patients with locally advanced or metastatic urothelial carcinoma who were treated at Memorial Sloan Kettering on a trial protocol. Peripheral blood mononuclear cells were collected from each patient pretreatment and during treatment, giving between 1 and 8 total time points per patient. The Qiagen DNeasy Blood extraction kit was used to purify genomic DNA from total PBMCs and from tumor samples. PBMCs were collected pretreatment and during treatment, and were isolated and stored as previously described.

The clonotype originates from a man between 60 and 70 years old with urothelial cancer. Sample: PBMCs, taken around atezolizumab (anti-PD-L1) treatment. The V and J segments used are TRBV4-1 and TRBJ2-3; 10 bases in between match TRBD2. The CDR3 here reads CASSQGVSGRAGITDTQYF. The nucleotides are TGCGCCAGCAGCCAAGGGGTGAGCGGGAGGGCCGGTATCACAGATACGCAGTATTTT.